One sample yielded the 20 T cell receptor beta chains listed below, sequenced in a study of blood T cell repertoires in COVID-19. This table comes from immunoSEQ multiplex PCR, and its TCRdb copy is limited to in-frame clones, with some not included. The profile shows approximately 300,000 clones, more than 85% of them singletons. Input material: PBMCs or T cells enriched from blood (not recorded which). The receptors here all came from a woman aged 25 to 39 who had recovered from COVID-19.

This chain links TRBV6-5 with TRBJ1-1; D is uncertain. The CDR3 length is 14 residues. V was clipped by 5 bases and J by 4 bases, with 14 bases between them. In germline, CDR1 is MNHEY, CDR2 SVGAGI. CDR3 coding DNA: TGTGCCAGCAGTACTAGAGAGAGGCGCACTGAAGCTTTCTTT. Translation: CASSTRERRTEAFF.

V usage is TRBV12-3 or TRBV12-4 and J usage is TRBJ2-1, with D perhaps TRBD2 (6 bases). The length of the CDR3 is 13 residues. The V end was cut by 3 bases, the J end by 7 bases, with 10 bases between. The CDR3 DNA is TGTGCCAGCAGTTTCGCGGGGCTAAATGAGCAGTTCTTC. Translating gives CASSFAGLNEQFF.

The chain combines TRBV7-3 with TRBJ2-1; TRBD1 agrees at 8 bases. J was trimmed by 8 bases and V by 5 bases; bases with no gene match: 14. The CDR3 is 16 amino acids. Germline lookup yields CDR1 SGHTA and CDR2 FQGTGA. The CDR3 here is CASSPQFGQGQDEQFF. As DNA, the CDR3 is TGTGCCAGCAGCCCGCAATTCGGACAGGGTCAGGATGAGCAGTTCTTC.

The rearrangement links TRBV24-1 to TRBJ2-3, with 9 bases matching TRBD2. CDR3 length: 14 amino acids. Germline V lookup: CDR1 KGHDR, CDR2 SFDVKD. After removal of 9 bases from V and 3 bases from J, the junction contained 6 bases not matched to a gene. CDR3 sequence (DNA): TGTGCCACCGGTCTAGCGGGGCAAACAGATACGCAGTATTTT. Protein sequence: CATGLAGQTDTQYF.

This clone was recorded only once. The chain employs TRBV6-4 and TRBJ2-1; the match to TRBD2 covers 10 bases. The CDR3 covers 16 residues. V shed 0 bases and J 4 bases; nucleotides not matched to a gene: 3. The germline CDR1 and CDR2 sequences are MRHNA and SNTAGT. The CDR3 coding sequence is TGTGCCAGCAGTGACTCCCCAGCGGGAGGGTACAATGAGCAGTTCTTC. This gives the protein CASSDSPAGGYNEQFF.

The chain employs TRBV6-4 and TRBJ2-1; D gene ambiguous. With 5 bases removed from V and 7 bases from J, the gap between germline ends came to 18 bases. Germline V gene lookup returns CDR1 MRHNA and CDR2 SNTAGT. This CDR3 contains 15 residues. In DNA, the CDR3 is TGTGCCAGCAGTCAACAGACCTCGGCTTTTAATGAGCAGTTCTTC. Protein sequence: CASSQQTSAFNEQFF.

This rearrangement joins TRBV11-3 to TRBJ2-7; possible D gene TRBD2, 6 bases. The CDR3 contains 17 residues. V lost 7 bases to trimming and J lost 11 bases, with 33 bases between them. Germline CDR1 and CDR2: SGHNT and YENEEA. Here the CDR3 DNA reads TGTGCCAGCACCTTTAAGCTCCCCGGCGTCCAGGGAAGGGAGGAGTACTTC. Protein sequence: CASTFKLPGVQGREEYF.

V usage is TRBV7-2 and J usage is TRBJ2-1; D might be TRBD2 (5 bases). The length of the CDR3 is 15 residues. V lost 3 bases and J lost 2, with 11 bases in between. CDR1 is SGHTA and CDR2 is FQGNSA in the germline V gene. CDR3 loop: CASSLDGVTYNEQFF. CDR3 in DNA: TGTGCCAGCAGCTTGGACGGGGTGACCTACAATGAGCAGTTCTTC.

The chain joins TRBV27 to TRBJ1-1; 7 nucleotides agree with TRBD1. After removal of 6 bases from V and 8 bases from J, the junction contained 3 bases not matched to a gene. The CDR3 extends over 11 amino acids. Germline V gives CDR1 MNHEY, CDR2 SMNVEV (reference sequence). The CDR3 bases are TGTGCCAGCAGCTCGACAGGGGAAGCTTTCTTT. It translates to CASSSTGEAFF.

The chain couples TRBV28 to TRBJ1-5; D perhaps matches TRBD1 (6 bases). This CDR3 region has 14 residues. Germline CDR1 reads MDHEN; CDR2 reads SYDVKM. V was shortened by 5 bases and J by 7 bases, with 15 bases between the two germline ends. CDR3 region: CASSQSGGEQPQHF. The CDR3 DNA follows: TGTGCCAGCAGTCAAAGTGGGGGCGAACAGCCCCAGCATTTT.

This clone occurred once. The CDR3 region has the DNA TGTGCCAGCACCTCAAACGGCAATGAGCAGTTCTTC. Amino acid sequence: CASTSNGNEQFF. This rearrangement joins TRBV7-2 to TRBJ2-1, with D uncertain. CDR3 length: 12 residues. With 7 bases removed from V and 6 bases from J, the gap between germline ends came to 10 bases. The V gene's germline CDR1 is SGHTA and CDR2 FQGNSA.

The chain uses TRBV10-3 and TRBJ1-2; 10 bases map to TRBD1. The CDR3 is 16 amino acids. CDR1 ENHRY and CDR2 SYGVKD come from the germline V gene. V shed 4 bases, J shed 4 bases, and the junction held 9 bases outside the gene matches. The chain's CDR3 is CAISVSSGTGVYGYTF. CDR3 DNA sequence: TGTGCCATCAGTGTCAGCTCCGGGACAGGGGTCTATGGCTACACCTTC.

The J gene is TRBJ1-1, the V gene TRBV6-5; 7 bases line up with TRBD1. This CDR3 is built from 13 residues. V shed 2 bases, J shed 3 bases, and the junction held 0 bases outside the gene matches. CDR1 is MNHEY and CDR2 is SVGAGI in the germline V gene. The CDR3 DNA follows: TGTGCCAGCAGTTACGGGACAGACACTGAAGCTTTCTTT. Its translation is CASSYGTDTEAFF.

This clone was detected a few times. This chain uses TRBV28 with TRBJ2-7; 7 nucleotides match TRBD2. Germline V gene sequence: CDR1 MDHEN, CDR2 SYDVKM. J gave up 0 bases and V 9 bases, and 5 bases lay outside the gene matches. The length of the CDR3 is 13 residues. The CDR3 loop reads CASSGGFSYEQYF. DNA for the CDR3: TGTGCCAGTTCGGGGGGATTCTCCTACGAGCAGTACTTC.

The J gene is TRBJ1-2, the V gene TRBV28; no firm D call. CDR3 size: 15 residues. The germline V and J ends were trimmed by 5 bases and 4 bases, with 17 bases remaining between them. Germline CDR1 and CDR2: MDHEN and SYDVKM. CDR3 DNA: TGTGCCAGCAGTCCCCTGCGGCCCCTCGGCTATGGCTACACCTTC. Translating it yields CASSPLRPLGYGYTF.

Regarding this clone: The junction departs from germline at one end; a sequencing error may be responsible. The chain recombines TRBV7-7 with TRBJ2-1, with 9 bases matching TRBD2. There are 14 residues in the CDR3. Germline V gene lookup returns CDR1 SSHAT and CDR2 FNYEAQ (reference sequence). CDR3 sequence reads: CASSLQRGDNEQFF. CDR3 DNA sequence: TGTGCTAGCAGCTTACAGCGGGGGGACAATGAGCAGTTCTTC.

In DNA, the CDR3 is TGTGCCAGCAGCCCGGCCGGGATTCCAGGAATGACTGAAGCTTTCTTT. This gives the protein CASSPAGIPGMTEAFF. V usage is TRBV7-2 and J usage is TRBJ1-1; no firm D call. V shed 5 bases and J shed 5 bases, with 21 bases lying between them. Germline values: CDR1 SGHTA, CDR2 FQGNSA. There are 16 residues in the CDR3. The complete variable domain, with remaining parts taken from reference TRBV7-2 and TRBJ1-1, reads GAGVSQSPSNKVTEKGKDVELRCDPISGHTALYWYRQSLGQGLEFLIYFQGNSAPDKSGLPSDRFSAERTGGSVSTLTIQRTQQEDSAVYLCASSPAGIPGMTEAFFGQGTRLTVV.

This chain links TRBV7-9 with TRBJ1-1; D possibly corresponds to TRBD1 (5 bases). The germline V gene has CDR1 SEHNR and CDR2 FQNEAQ (reference sequence). V gave up 6 bases and J gave up 3 bases, with 11 bases separating them. There are 13 residues in the CDR3. CDR3 residues: CASSSDSYTEAFF. The CDR3, as DNA: TGTGCCAGCAGTTCCGACAGCTACACTGAAGCTTTCTTT.

This clone was counted once. The V gene is TRBV10-3, the J gene TRBJ2-3, with 8 bases aligning to TRBD2. Germline V lookup: CDR1 ENHRY, CDR2 SYGVKD. Germline trimming cut 8 bases from V and 4 bases from J; bases unmatched to any gene: 11. The CDR3 has 15 amino acids. For the CDR3, the DNA is TGTGCCATCGGGAACCAGCGGGAGAGTCCAGATACGCAGTATTTT. Residues: CAIGNQRESPDTQYF.

V and J are TRBV7-2 and TRBJ1-1, with 9 bases fitting TRBD1. CDR1 and CDR2 from the germline V gene are SGHTA and FQGNSA. The trim removed 1 base at V and 4 bases at J, leaving 4 bases unmatched. The CDR3 is made up of 15 amino acids. This chain's CDR3 is CASSLDRGPFTEAFF. The CDR3 nucleotides read TGTGCCAGCAGCTTAGACAGGGGGCCGTTCACTGAAGCTTTCTTT.